This T cell receptor beta chain is drawn from a study of blood T cell repertoires in COVID-19. Study in general: Donors in the United States, Italy and Spain gave samples during acute or convalescent COVID-19. The analysed material was cDNA or gDNA that came from T cells, B-cell-depleted T cells, or PBMCs.

Original data processing: Using reference gene primer amplification, nucleated cell counts were estimated. Some clones are missing from TCRdb's copy, which holds only in-frame ones; the method was immunoSEQ multiplex PCR. That table supplies the V and J calls and clone size; D and trimming were determined from the DNA. The sample lists about 140,000 clones, 75% to 85% occurring once. V lost 3 bases to trimming and J lost 0 bases; unmatched junction nucleotides: 4. The CDR3 is 15 amino acids. Germline assignment: CDR1 MNHNS and CDR2 SASEGT. The sequenced material came from peripheral blood. The J gene is TRBJ2-5, the V gene TRBV6-1; the match to TRBD2 covers 7 bases. This sequence originates from a woman of 80 years or more with active or convalescent COVID-19. For the CDR3, the DNA is TGTGCCAGCAGTGATACGCGGGGGTACCAAGAGACCCAGTACTTC. Amino acids: CASSDTRGYQETQYF.